This is a list of T cell receptor beta chains from one sample in a study of blood T cell repertoires in COVID-19. Assay: immunoSEQ multiplex PCR; the TCRdb copy retains only in-frame clones and omits some. The sample comprises more than 150,000 clones, 80% to 90% of which are singletons, and 9.5% to 15% rests with the top ten. Sequences were obtained from peripheral blood. The receptors originated from a woman of 80 years or more with COVID-19, enrolled during active disease. CDR3s include the opening cysteine and the closing phenylalanine or tryptophan. A D gene is named only where the DNA matches it firmly. Expanded clones are given a class, and other clones once, few, many or no size at all.

TRBD1	TRBJ1-6	-	TRBV9	14	TGTGCCAGCAGTGCAGGGGGAGGTAATTCACCCCTCCACTTT	CASSAGGGNSPLHF
TRBD1	TRBJ1-6	-	TRBV7-2	15	TGTGCCAGCAGCATAAACGGACAGGGTTATTCACCCCTCCACTTT	CASSINGQGYSPLHF
-	TRBJ2-1	-	TRBV27	16	TGTGCCAGCAGTTGGGACTTGATGAGCTCCTACAATGAGCAGTTCTTC	CASSWDLMSSYNEQFF
-	TRBJ1-2	once	TRBV28	14	TGTGCCAGCAGTTTTTCAGGGATTAACTATGGCTACACCTTC	CASSFSGINYGYTF
-	TRBJ2-5	once	TRBV18	15	TGTGCCAGCTCACCGGACCGCTATGGAGGAGAGACCCAGTACTTC	CASSPDRYGGETQYF
-	TRBJ1-1	-	TRBV6-6	13	TGTGCCAGCAGTTTTGGGGGGGGCACTGAAGCTTTCTTT	CASSFGGGTEAFF
-	TRBJ2-2	once	TRBV18	15	TGTGCCAGCTCACCTCTACCAGGGGCCACCGGGGAGCTGTTTTTT	CASSPLPGATGELFF
-	TRBJ2-1	-	TRBV10-3	16	TGTGCCATCAGTGCTACAGGGATCCCGTCCTACAATGAGCAGTTCTTC	CAISATGIPSYNEQFF
-	TRBJ2-7	-	TRBV23-1	10	TGCGCCAGCAGCTACTACGAGCAGTACTTC	CASSYYEQYF
-	TRBJ2-4	-	TRBV7-9	17	TGTGCCAGCAGCTTAAGAGGGGGGGCCGGAGCCAAAAACATTCAGTACTTC	CASSLRGGAGAKNIQYF
-	TRBJ1-4	-	TRBV18	13	TGTGCCAGCTCACGGGCAGGGAATGAAAAACTGTTTTTT	CASSRAGNEKLFF
-	TRBJ1-1	-	TRBV7-9	14	TGTGCCAGCAGCTCCCCGGACAGATTCACTGAAGCTTTCTTT	CASSSPDRFTEAFF
TRBD1	TRBJ1-5	-	TRBV28	16	TGTGCCAGCAGTGTACGGACAGGGGGCGCGTATCAGCCCCAGCATTTT	CASSVRTGGAYQPQHF
TRBD2	TRBJ2-3	-	TRBV28	19	TGTGCCAGCAGTACGGGACTAGCGGGGATCTTGAGGGCTATAGATACGCAGTATTTT	CASSTGLAGILRAIDTQYF
-	TRBJ1-1	-	TRBV6-2/TRBV6-3	16	TGTGCCAGCAGTTACCTGACAGGCCTATTGAACACTGAAGCTTTCTTT	CASSYLTGLLNTEAFF
-	TRBJ1-2	-	TRBV29-1	11	TGCAGCGTTGTTCAGGGGCCTGGCTACACCTTC	CSVVQGPGYTF
TRBD1	TRBJ1-2	few	TRBV7-9	13	TGTGCCAGCAGCGCACAGGGGAATGACGGCTACACCTTC	CASSAQGNDGYTF
-	TRBJ2-1	many	TRBV6-2/TRBV6-3	15	TGTGCCAGCAGTTACTCGGGGCGAACCTACAATGAGCAGTTCTTC	CASSYSGRTYNEQFF
-	TRBJ2-7	-	TRBV2	13	TGTGCCAGCAGCGCCGGGAGACAAGGCGAGCAGTACTTC	CASSAGRQGEQYF
TRBD2	TRBJ2-7	once	TRBV28	14	TGTGCCAGCATGCCGGGACTAGCGTCCTACGAGCAGTACTTC	CASMPGLASYEQYF
-	TRBJ1-1	few	TRBV19	13	TGTGCCAGTAGTAACCTGGCGGGAACTGAAGCTTTCTTT	CASSNLAGTEAFF
TRBD1	TRBJ1-4	-	TRBV2	15	TGTGCCAGCAGTGAAGAGGGACAGGGTAATGAAAAACTGTTTTTT	CASSEEGQGNEKLFF
TRBD2	TRBJ2-1	few	TRBV10-3	17	TGTGCCATCAGTGAGTCTCTTGGACTAGCGGGACACTATGAGCAGTTCTTC	CAISESLGLAGHYEQFF
TRBD1	TRBJ1-6	-	TRBV7-6	18	TGTGCCAGCAGCAGCCGGGACAGGGAAAGTTTTTTTAATTCACCCCTCCACTTT	CASSSRDRESFFNSPLHF
TRBD2	TRBJ2-3	-	TRBV9	16	TGTGCCAGCAGCGTAGGGGCTAGCGGTAGCACAGATACGCAGTATTTT	CASSVGASGSTDTQYF
-	TRBJ2-3	-	TRBV5-1	14	TGCGCCAGCAGCTTGAGCGGACTTGCAGATACGCAGTATTTT	CASSLSGLADTQYF
TRBD1	TRBJ1-2	-	TRBV3-1/TRBV3-2	14	TGTGCCAGCAGCCAAGCGAGACAGGGAGATGGCTACACCTTC	CASSQARQGDGYTF
TRBD2	TRBJ2-6	-	TRBV4-1	19	TGCGCCAGCAGCCAAGCTACTAGCGGGAGGCACTCTGGGGCCAACGTCCTGACTTTC	CASSQATSGRHSGANVLTF
TRBD2	TRBJ2-7	-	TRBV28	17	TGTGCCAGCAGCCGTCCCCCGGGACTATACCCCTCCTACGAGCAGTACTTC	CASSRPPGLYPSYEQYF
TRBD1	TRBJ1-1	-	TRBV6-5	11	TGTGCCAGCAGCAGACAGGGTGAAGCTTTCTTT	CASSRQGEAFF
-	TRBJ2-3	-	TRBV28	13	TGTGCCAGCAGCCTCACAGGGTCAGATACGCAGTATTTT	CASSLTGSDTQYF
-	TRBJ2-7	-	TRBV5-5	16	TGTGCCAGCAGCTCTTCAACACTCCCTCGGGCCTACGAGCAGTACTTC	CASSSSTLPRAYEQYF
-	TRBJ2-7	-	TRBV6-5	13	TGTGCCAGCAGTTACTCCAGTACCTACGAGCAGTACTTC	CASSYSSTYEQYF
-	TRBJ1-1	few	TRBV5-6	14	TGTGCCAGCAGCTTGATTGGCAGGAACACTGAAGCTTTCTTT	CASSLIGRNTEAFF
TRBD1	TRBJ1-2	-	TRBV5-6	14	TGTGCCAGCAGCTCACCAGGGGGCGCGGGTGGCTACACCTTC	CASSSPGGAGGYTF
TRBD1	TRBJ1-5	-	TRBV11-2	15	TGTGCCAGCAGCCGAGGGACAGGGGGCTATCAGCCCCAGCATTTT	CASSRGTGGYQPQHF
-	TRBJ2-6	once	TRBV2	14	TGTGCCAGCATGATAGACTCTGGGGCCAACGTCCTGACTTTC	CASMIDSGANVLTF
TRBD2	TRBJ2-1	-	TRBV6-4	16	TGTGCCAGCAGCGCGGGGGGTTACACCATAAACAATGAGCAGTTCTTC	CASSAGGYTINNEQFF
-	TRBJ2-1	-	TRBV19	14	TGTGCCAGTAGTCCCAGGGGCGACTACAATGAGCAGTTCTTC	CASSPRGDYNEQFF
TRBD1	TRBJ2-6	-	TRBV5-1	17	TGCGCCAGCAGCCGGACAGGGGGCGGCTCTGGGGCCAACGTCCTGACTTTC	CASSRTGGGSGANVLTF
TRBD1	TRBJ1-2	-	TRBV3-1/TRBV3-2	13	TGTGCCAGCAGCCCCGGGACAGACGTAGGCTACACCTTC	CASSPGTDVGYTF
TRBD1	TRBJ2-7	-	TRBV4-1	15	TGCGCCAGCAGCCAAGATAAGGGACAGTTCTACGAGCAGTACTTC	CASSQDKGQFYEQYF
-	TRBJ2-7	once	TRBV7-2	16	TGTGCCAGCAGCCCGGGGGGCGGAGGAGGCTCCTACGAGCAGTACTTC	CASSPGGGGGSYEQYF
TRBD1	TRBJ2-5	-	TRBV5-6	13	TGTGCCAGCAGCTTCACAGGGGGCGAGACCCAGTACTTC	CASSFTGGETQYF
-	TRBJ2-4	-	TRBV6-1	15	TGTGCCAGCAGTGAAGCAGGAGGGACGGGAAACATTCAGTACTTC	CASSEAGGTGNIQYF